The 26 T cell receptor beta chains in this list originate from one sample, sequenced in a study of blood T cell repertoires in COVID-19. Here immunoSEQ multiplex PCR was the method, and the copy in TCRdb shows in-frame clones only, minus some. The profile shows around 61,000 clones, 86% of them singletons. The source material was peripheral blood. The source is a man aged 45-60 years with active COVID-19.

The J gene is TRBJ2-7, the V gene TRBV5-4; 7 positions match TRBD1. The CDR3 extends over 14 amino acids. Germline CDR1 SGHNT, CDR2 YYREEE (reference sequence). J gave up 4 bases and V 2 bases, and 6 bases lay outside the gene matches. The CDR3, as DNA: TGTGCCAGCAGCTTCGGGGACAGACCTTACGAGCAGTACTTC. Translated: CASSFGDRPYEQYF.

The chain joins TRBV7-3 to TRBJ2-7; 10 bases line up with TRBD1. V shed 4 bases, J shed 7 bases, and the junction held 10 bases outside the gene matches. This CDR3 contains 15 residues. Germline CDR1 and CDR2: SGHTA and FQGTGA. This CDR3 is CASSSTGQGLGEQYF. Here the CDR3 DNA reads TGTGCCAGCAGCTCCACGGGACAGGGGTTGGGGGAGCAGTACTTC.

V gene TRBV3-1 (or the pseudogene TRBV3-2) combines with J gene TRBJ2-6, with a tentative D call TRBD2 (6 bases). V shed 0 bases and J shed 2 bases, with 17 bases lying between them. The length of the CDR3 is 19 residues. CDR1 is LGHDT, CDR2 YNNKEL, per germline (reference sequence). CDR3 coding DNA: TGTGCCAGCAGCCAAGATCGCCGGGGGACCTACACTGGGGCCAACGTCCTGACTTTC. Its translation is CASSQDRRGTYTGANVLTF.

V gene TRBV29-1 combines with J gene TRBJ2-1, with TRBD1 matching 8 bases. The CDR3 consists of 13 residues. Germline V gene data show CDR1 as SQVTM and CDR2 as ANQGSEA. The CDR3 DNA follows: TGCGCAGGGGGACAGGTATCTACCCATGAGCAGTTCTTC. Amino acid sequence: CAGGQVSTHEQFF.

This clone has only a few counts. This chain uses TRBV6-5 with TRBJ2-5, with 9 bases matching TRBD2. The J segment lost 3 bases and the V segment lost 6 bases, leaving 5 bases of the junction unmatched. The CDR3 sequence is 14 residues long. Germline-derived CDR1 and CDR2 are MNHEY and SVGAGI. In nucleotides, the CDR3 is TGTGCCAGCAGGGGTGCGGGGGGGGAAGAGACCCAGTACTTC. As protein: CASRGAGGEETQYF.

The chain couples TRBV7-2 to TRBJ2-3, with D possibly matching TRBD2 (6 bases). V was pared by 5 bases and J by 4 bases, with 22 bases between. Germline values: CDR1 SGHTA, CDR2 FQGNSA. The length of the CDR3 is 17 residues. The CDR3 reads CASSRGWRGSTSDTQYF. As DNA, the CDR3 is TGTGCCAGCAGCCGGGGGTGGAGGGGAAGCACATCAGATACGCAGTATTTT.

This rearrangement joins TRBV20-1 to TRBJ1-6; D is undetermined. The germline gives CDR1 DFQATT, CDR2 SNEGSKA (reference sequence). This CDR3 has 13 amino acids. V was clipped by 3 bases and J by 13 bases, with 16 bases between them. The CDR3 reads CSASSPNYAPLHF. CDR3 nucleotides: TGCAGTGCTAGTTCCCCGAATTATGCGCCCCTCCACTTT.

This clone has just one count. The J gene is TRBJ1-2, the V gene TRBV7-9; no reliable D call. Trimming removed 3 bases from V and 2 bases from J, with 13 bases in between. The germline CDR1 and CDR2 sequences are SEHNR and FQNEAQ (reference sequence). The CDR3 has 15 amino acids. The CDR3 here is CASSFLRAGNYGYTF. The CDR3, as DNA: TGTGCCAGCAGCTTCCTGCGGGCCGGGAACTATGGCTACACCTTC.

CDR3 nucleotide sequence: TGTGCCAGCAGCTTGCGCGCGGGAGATACGCAGTATTTT. Translated: CASSLRAGDTQYF. The chain couples TRBV5-4 to TRBJ2-3; a possible D gene is TRBD2 (5 bases). V lost 1 base to trimming and J lost 5 bases, with 8 bases between them. This CDR3 has 13 residues. CDR1 and CDR2 (germline): SGHNT, YYREEE (reference sequence).

The chain couples TRBV11-2 to TRBJ2-2; 8 nucleotides line up with TRBD2. The CDR3 has 14 amino acids. Trimming removed 8 bases from V and 1 base from J; junction bases left unmatched: 3. Germline V gene data show CDR1 as SGHAT and CDR2 as FQNNGV. This CDR3 reads CASVTSGNTGELFF. In DNA, the CDR3 is TGTGCCAGCGTCACTAGCGGGAACACCGGGGAGCTGTTTTTT.

V and J are TRBV5-4 and TRBJ2-5; possible D gene TRBD1, 6 bases. Germline assignment: CDR1 SGHNT and CDR2 YYREEE (reference sequence). Trimming took off 4 bases at V and 5 bases at J, with 12 bases between the two ends. The CDR3 has 13 residues. The CDR3 is CASSQGTGETQYF. CDR3 coding DNA: TGTGCCAGCAGCCAGGGGACCGGGGAGACCCAGTACTTC. Full variable domain (remainder filled in from reference TRBV5-4 and TRBJ2-5): ETGVTQSPTHLIKTRGQQVTLRCSSQSGHNTVSWYQQALGQGPQFIFQYYREEENGRGNFPPRFSGLQFPNYSSELNVNALELDDSALYLCASSQGTGETQYFGPGTRLLVL.

The gene calls are TRBV7-2 and TRBJ2-7; 8 bases fit TRBD1. Germline-derived CDR1 and CDR2 are SGHTA and FQGNSA. J was trimmed by 4 bases and V by 5 bases; bases with no gene match: 7. This CDR3 contains 14 residues. CDR3 sequence reads: CASSPGGQAYEQYF. CDR3 bases: TGTGCCAGCAGCCCAGGGGGCCAGGCTTACGAGCAGTACTTC. Variable domain in full (rest from reference TRBV7-2 and TRBJ2-7): GAGVSQSPSNKVTEKGKDVELRCDPISGHTALYWYRQSLGQGLEFLIYFQGNSAPDKSGLPSDRFSAERTGGSVSTLTIQRTQQEDSAVYLCASSPGGQAYEQYFGPGTRLTVT.

The rearrangement joins TRBV9 to TRBJ2-2; a possible D gene is TRBD1 (5 bases). The CDR3 is 14 amino acids. V was cut by 4 bases and J by 4 bases, with 11 bases left in between. Germline loops: CDR1 SGDLS, CDR2 YYNGEE. This chain's CDR3 is CASSFGQVTGELFF. As DNA, the CDR3 is TGTGCCAGCAGCTTCGGACAAGTCACCGGGGAGCTGTTTTTT. Variable domain in full (rest from reference TRBV9 and TRBJ2-2): DSGVTQTPKHLITATGQRVTLRCSPRSGDLSVYWYQQSLDQGLQFLIQYYNGEERAKGNILERFSAQQFPDLHSELNLSSLELGDSALYFCASSFGQVTGELFFGEGSRLTVL.

The chain carries TRBV5-5 and TRBJ1-5; D is possibly TRBD1 (6 bases). Trimming shortened V by 3 bases and J by 0 bases, and 19 bases separated the two germline ends. The CDR3 contains 18 residues. Germline CDR1 reads SGHKS; CDR2 reads YYEKEE (reference sequence). CDR3 in amino acids: CASSWLEQGSNSNQPQHF. The CDR3 DNA reads as TGTGCCAGCAGCTGGTTGGAACAGGGTTCCAATAGCAATCAGCCCCAGCATTTT.

The rearrangement joins TRBV19 to TRBJ1-2; weak D call: TRBD1 (5 bases). V was cut by 9 bases and J by 3 bases, with 17 bases left in between. The CDR3 is 14 residues long. Germline V gene lookup returns CDR1 LNHDA and CDR2 SQIVND (reference sequence). The CDR3 spells CASNQGSRHYGYTF. As DNA, the CDR3 is TGTGCCAGCAACCAGGGTTCAAGGCACTATGGCTACACCTTC.

This clone was seen a handful of times. The chain combines TRBV5-1 with TRBJ2-3, with TRBD2 matching 12 bases. CDR3 length: 22 amino acids. The V gene end was trimmed by 0 bases and the J gene end by 0 bases; junction bases not matched to a gene: 17. CDR1 is SGHRS and CDR2 is YFSETQ in the germline V gene. CDR3 region: CASSLDVGAGTSGPHSTDTQYF. CDR3 sequence (DNA): TGCGCCAGCAGCTTGGACGTCGGAGCCGGGACTAGCGGGCCTCATAGCACAGATACGCAGTATTTT.

The V and J genes are TRBV6-1 and TRBJ1-2; 8 bases agree with TRBD1. Germline loops: CDR1 MNHNS, CDR2 SASEGT. V lost 1 base and J lost 7; bases outside the gene matches: 2. The CDR3 totals 13 residues. This CDR3 is CASSEGRGLGYTF. For the CDR3, the DNA is TGTGCCAGCAGTGAAGGCAGGGGGCTTGGCTACACCTTC.

This chain links TRBV30 with TRBJ1-2; 9 positions match TRBD1. After removal of 0 bases from V and 5 bases from J, the junction contained 7 bases not matched to a gene. Germline CDR1 and CDR2: GTSNPN and SVGIG (reference sequence). The CDR3 consists of 15 residues. The CDR3 DNA sequence: TGTGCCTGGAGTGTATTCGGGACAGGGAATTATGGCTACACCTTC. The encoded protein is CAWSVFGTGNYGYTF.

J is TRBJ1-5 and V is TRBV6-5; possible D gene TRBD1, 7 bases. The closer fit of TRBJ2-3 to the DNA end suggests the J call may be wrong. The CDR3 loop spans 14 amino acids. Germline-derived CDR1 and CDR2 are MNHEY and SVGAGI. CDR3 DNA sequence: TGTGCCAGCAGCCGGTCGCAGGGGGGCATGGCCCAGTATTTT. Protein product: CASSRSQGGMAQYF.

The chain carries TRBV7-2 and TRBJ2-1, with 7 bases fitting TRBD2. From germline, CDR1 is SGHTA and CDR2 FQGNSA. This CDR3 spans 15 amino acids. The J segment lost 6 bases and the V segment lost 1 base, leaving 6 bases of the junction unmatched. The CDR3 reads CASSLGGPGGNEQFF. The CDR3 DNA reads TGTGCCAGCAGCTTAGGGGGCCCGGGAGGCAATGAGCAGTTCTTC.

This clone was counted once. The rearrangement uses TRBV3-1 (or the pseudogene TRBV3-2) and TRBJ2-7, with TRBD2 identical over 8 bases. The germline gives CDR1 LGHDT, CDR2 YNNKEL (reference sequence). The length of the CDR3 is 17 residues. J lost 1 base, V lost 2 bases, and 10 bases had no gene match. The CDR3: CASSQSSAGGTSYEQYF. The CDR3 nucleotides are TGTGCCAGCAGCCAAAGTTCGGCGGGGGGTACGTCCTACGAGCAGTACTTC.

This sequence joins TRBV28 and TRBJ2-7; 8 bases agree with TRBD2. There are 17 residues in the CDR3. Germline values: CDR1 MDHEN, CDR2 SYDVKM. After removal of 8 bases from V and 5 bases from J, the junction contained 20 bases not matched to a gene. Written as DNA, the CDR3 is TGTGCCAGCCTTCCCCTAATTCGGACTAGCTCGAGCCACGAGCAGTACTTC. Translated, it gives CASLPLIRTSSSHEQYF. The complete variable domain, with remaining parts taken from reference TRBV28 and TRBJ2-7, reads DVKVTQSSRYLVKRTGEKVFLECVQDMDHENMFWYRQDPGLGLRLIYFSYDVKMKEKGDIPEGYSVSREKKERFSLILESASTNQTSMYLCASLPLIRTSSSHEQYFGPGTRLTVT.

This chain connects TRBV19 to TRBJ2-1; 7 nucleotides match TRBD1. The germline CDR1 and CDR2 sequences are LNHDA and SQIVND (reference sequence). The ends lost 4 bases at V and 15 bases at J; junction bases unmatched: 18. This CDR3 region has 15 residues. This chain's CDR3 is CASSNPGTVFGELFF. CDR3 DNA: TGTGCCAGTAGTAACCCCGGGACAGTGTTTGGGGAACTGTTCTTC. The full variable domain, with the rest looked up from reference TRBV19 and TRBJ2-1, is DGGITQSPKYLFRKEGQNVTLSCEQNLNHDAMYWYRQDPGQGLRLIYYSQIVNDFQKGDIAEGYSVSREKKESFPLTVTSAQKNPTAFYLCASSNPGTVFGELFFGPGTRLTVL.

This chain joins TRBV4-1 and TRBJ2-5; 7 nucleotides match TRBD2. The CDR3 has 16 residues. Trimming removed 0 bases from V and 2 bases from J; junction bases left unmatched: 6. Germline CDR1 and CDR2: MGHRA and YSYEKL. CDR3 in DNA: TGCGCCAGCAGCCAAGATTTTGGGAGGGAGCAAGAGACCCAGTACTTC. Its protein is CASSQDFGREQETQYF.

J is TRBJ1-5 and V is TRBV5-6, with D possibly TRBD1 on 5 matching bases. Per germline, CDR1 SGHDT and CDR2 YYEEEE. The CDR3 has 16 amino acids. Trimming left V 1 base short and J 0 bases short, with 11 bases between. CDR3 loop: CASSLRQGDSNQPQHF. CDR3 nucleotides: TGTGCCAGCAGCTTGAGGCAGGGCGATAGCAATCAGCCCCAGCATTTT.

The V call is TRBV7-3, the J call TRBJ2-3; D uncertain. Germline V gene data show CDR1 as SGHTA and CDR2 as FQGTGA. V was pared by 4 bases and J by 7 bases, with 12 bases between. The CDR3 runs to 13 residues. The CDR3 DNA reads as TGTGCCAGCAGCTCCTCGACTGCTAATACGCAGTATTTT. Protein sequence: CASSSSTANTQYF.